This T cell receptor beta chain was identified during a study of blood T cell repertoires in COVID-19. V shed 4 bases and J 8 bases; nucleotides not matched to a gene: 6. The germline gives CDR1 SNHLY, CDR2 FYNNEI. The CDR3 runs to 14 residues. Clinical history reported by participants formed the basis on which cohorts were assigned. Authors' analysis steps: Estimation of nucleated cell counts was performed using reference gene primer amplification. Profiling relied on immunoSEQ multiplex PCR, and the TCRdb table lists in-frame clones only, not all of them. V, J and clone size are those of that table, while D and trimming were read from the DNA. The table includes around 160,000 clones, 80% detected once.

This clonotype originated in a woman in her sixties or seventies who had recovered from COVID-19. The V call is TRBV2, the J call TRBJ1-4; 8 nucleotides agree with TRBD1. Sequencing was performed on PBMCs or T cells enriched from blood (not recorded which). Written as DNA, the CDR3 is TGTGCCAGCAGTGTTGGACAGGGACTGGAAAAACTGTTTTTT. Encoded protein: CASSVGQGLEKLFF.